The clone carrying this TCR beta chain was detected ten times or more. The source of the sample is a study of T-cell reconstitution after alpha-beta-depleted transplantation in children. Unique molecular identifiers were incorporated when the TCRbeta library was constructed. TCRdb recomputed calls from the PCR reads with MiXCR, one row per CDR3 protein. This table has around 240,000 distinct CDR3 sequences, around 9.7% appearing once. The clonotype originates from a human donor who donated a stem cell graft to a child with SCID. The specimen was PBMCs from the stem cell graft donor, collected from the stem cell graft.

The CDR3 sequence: CSAEAAYTGELFF. For the CDR3, the DNA is TGCAGCGCCGAGGCGGCCTACACCGGGGAGCTGTTTTTT. The chain recombines TRBV29-1 with TRBJ2-2; D is undetermined. The CDR3 is 13 residues long. CDR1 and CDR2 from the germline V gene are SQVTM and ANQGSEA. Between the trimmed V and J ends, which lost 7 bases and 3 bases, there was a span of 12 bases.